This TCR beta chain was sequenced for a study of blood T cells in healthy people across ages. CDR3 length equals 14 residues. Germline CDR1 and CDR2: ENHRY and SYGVKD. Donation came from healthy Caucasian individuals in Russia who were aged 6 to 90. PCR was performed a second time for 7 to 11 cycles using a sample-barcoded 5' primer and a J-beta primer mix. Unique molecular identifiers of 12 random nucleotides labeled each cDNA. TCRdb processed the 5' RACE reads anew with MiXCR; each CDR3 protein has one entry. The top ten hold around 7.7% of the sample, which has around 1,500,000 distinct CDR3 sequences, roughly 28% seen once. Study-wide points: It was held that diversity estimates obtained from one million T cells represented underestimates. Diversity of TCR beta per million T cells declined in a roughly linear way with age.

Notes on this clonotype: The antigen is undetermined. A much more abundant neighbour one base away suggests this may be a read error.

The TCR comes from a woman in her twenties or thirties in good health. V usage is TRBV10-3 and J usage is TRBJ2-7; the D call may be TRBD1 or TRBD2 (5 bases each). The sequenced sample was blood. The CDR3 DNA reads as TGTGCCGTCAGTGCCGGGACGTTGGCCTACGAGCAGTACTTC. Protein product: CAVSAGTLAYEQYF.